Listed below are T cell receptor beta chains from one sample, sequenced in a study of early T cells in non-severe SARS-CoV-2 infection. TCRdb re-called the 5' RACE reads through MiXCR, storing one row per CDR3 protein. This sample has about 61,000 distinct CDR3 sequences, with 12% found just once. The sample was whole blood, taken at baseline. The receptors were gathered from an adult who was a healthcare worker with PCR-confirmed SARS-CoV-2 infection or an uninfected control (not recorded which). The donor label of this sample is uncertain. Both conserved end residues are trimmed from each CDR3. The order of the fields is V gene, clone size, CDR3 protein. Not all rows give a size; the values are once, few, many and, for expanded clones, a class.

>TRBV10-3|many
AIGSGGGGGRADTQY
>TRBV20-1|few
SAPHIDRNTEAF
>TRBV4-1|few
ASSRFRVTGLAF
>TRBV12-3/TRBV12-4|many
ASKEGGSSYNEQF
>TRBV6-6|NA
ASIKAQAHTQY
>TRBV7-8|many
ASSLDQGGNEKLF
>TRBV19|NA
ASSTTDPLRNQPQH
>TRBV4-2|many
ASSQDVSGVTKNIQY
>TRBV30|once
AWSVRGPTDTQY
>TRBV18|few
ASSRTGKHYGYT
>TRBV28|few
ASISLGPSGVFKTQY
>TRBV24-1|few
ATSENADGYT
>TRBV25-1|NA
ASSEARKTQY
>TRBV5-4|NA
ASSFKWNTEAF
>TRBV12-3/TRBV12-4|few
ASSPDRGTEAF
>TRBV2|many
ARRRTVKETQY
>TRBV5-1|NA
ASSLRGAQETQY
>TRBV6-4|NA
ASSEGINYGYT
>TRBV29-1|NA
SVEVPTRGHGEAF
>TRBV7-7|many
ASSWDSRSNEQF
>TRBV7-3|NA
ASSPDRGRTQY
>TRBV3-1|many
ASSQVSAGGLNEQF
>TRBV5-1|few
ASSLASNPDTQY
>TRBV11-2|few
ASSFTGQDYYGYT
>TRBV20-1|NA
SARLAGGPEQF
>TRBV5-1|NA
ASSLSTGNEKLF
>TRBV2|few
ASSERDRELSGELF
>TRBV15|many
ATSRDVSTEAF
>TRBV3-1|NA
ASSQAGSKGYT
>TRBV5-1|NA
ASRHTGGRVTGELF
>TRBV5-1|few
ASSGGQNNSPLH
>TRBV12-3/TRBV12-4|few
ASSTPPSGTQY
>TRBV7-6|NA
ASRGYRTGELF
>TRBV2|NA
ASSDYTLFSDYGYT
>TRBV6-6|few
ASSPGPPAHSNQPQH
>TRBV4-1|NA
ASSQLGRTQETQY
>TRBV6-1|NA
ASKTYQQETQY
>TRBV7-3|few
ASSLWDSFTDTQY
>TRBV7-8|many
ASSLGSGSDTQY
>TRBV20-1|few
SADSGVQCGYSNQPQH
>TRBV9|NA
ASSVDGDTEAF
>TRBV5-1|few
ASSLYRPRGAQTRTQY
>TRBV12-3/TRBV12-4|few
ASSFLPHRTETAGNTIY
>TRBV6-5|NA
ASSYRSGSGTEAF
>TRBV9|many
ASSVVEQGMSYT
>TRBV19|many
ASGQPQH
>TRBV28|few
ASSFRTGGIYGYT
>TRBV4-2|many
ASSQLVQDNSPLH
>TRBV6-2/TRBV6-3|few
ASSYSTPKQGF
>TRBV18|many
ASSPMTGPADTQY
>TRBV28|few
ASSLLGGRDTIY
>TRBV20-1|NA
SAPSGETQY
>TRBV7-9|many
ASSLLDRGRTNYGYT
>TRBV5-1|NA
ASSTQGTHSYNEQF
>TRBV2|few
ASSSTVMNTEAF
>TRBV20-1|many
SASTRATQGSSTEAF
>TRBV12-3/TRBV12-4|few
ASSFSASDTQY
>TRBV5-1|many
ASSPNLAGVGRDTEAF
>TRBV20-1|NA
SAQIPDAGYSGANVLT